Below are 31 T cell receptor beta chains sequenced from a single sample in a study of T cell responses to AZD1222 COVID-19 vaccine. Produced via immunoSEQ multiplex PCR; TCRdb's table is partial and in-frame only. The sample carries 180,000 or so clones, roughly 92% recorded once. Sequences were derived from peripheral blood, sampled on day 0 of AZD1222 vaccination. The receptor set was obtained from an adult in good health.

This rearrangement joins TRBV18 to TRBJ1-1; 10 nucleotides match TRBD1. The V and J ends lost 6 bases and 4 bases, in that order; junction bases with no gene match: 11. Germline CDR1 KGHSH, CDR2 LQKENI. The CDR3 has 16 amino acids. In nucleotides, the CDR3 is TGTGCCAGCTCCCGGGGACAGGGGAGCGTAGGCACTGAAGCTTTCTTT. It yields the protein CASSRGQGSVGTEAFF.

The chain uses TRBV5-4 and TRBJ1-2; D is uncertain. Germline CDR1 is SGHNT and CDR2 is YYREEE (reference sequence). The germline V and J ends were trimmed by 3 bases and 13 bases, with 19 bases remaining between them. The CDR3 sequence is 13 residues long. The DNA for the CDR3 is TGTGCCAGCAGCTCGGACGCGCAGTCAGTGAGCACCTTC. This translates into CASSSDAQSVSTF.

The chain has TRBV19 and TRBJ1-5; possible D gene TRBD1, 5 bases. The CDR3 extends over 13 amino acids. V was pared by 8 bases and J by 5 bases, with 13 bases between. The germline gives CDR1 LNHDA, CDR2 SQIVND (reference sequence). The chain's CDR3 is CASGAGKHQPQHF. The CDR3 DNA reads TGTGCCAGTGGGGCAGGGAAGCATCAGCCCCAGCATTTT.

The CDR3 DNA follows: TGTGCCAGCAGCCCAACCGGCCATCAGCCCCAGCATTTT. Residues: CASSPTGHQPQHF. The rearrangement links TRBV7-2 to TRBJ1-5; no clear D. The germline V gene encodes CDR1 SGHTA and CDR2 FQGNSA. The CDR3 sequence is 13 residues long. V was pared by 5 bases and J by 5 bases, with 10 bases between.

V usage is TRBV27 and J usage is TRBJ1-1, with unresolved D. This CDR3 has 13 residues. Looked up from germline, CDR1 is MNHEY and CDR2 is SMNVEV (reference sequence). Between the trimmed V and J ends, which lost 1 base and 1 base, there was a span of 4 bases. CDR3 amino acids: CASSLLENTEAFF. CDR3 nucleotides: TGTGCCAGCAGTTTATTAGAGAACACTGAAGCTTTCTTT.

The chain is built from TRBV11-2 and TRBJ2-1; the match to TRBD2 covers 7 bases. The CDR3 is 13 amino acids. The V gene's germline CDR1 is SGHAT and CDR2 FQNNGV. V lost 10 bases and J lost 2; bases outside the gene matches: 5. CDR3 nucleotide sequence: TGTGCCACGGAGAGCGGGACCTACAATGAGCAGTTCTTC. Residues: CATESGTYNEQFF.

The chain is built from TRBV6-5 and TRBJ1-3; no definite D call. Germline V CDR1 and CDR2: MNHEY, SVGAGI. This CDR3 is 12 amino acids long. Trimming left V 8 bases short and J 0 bases short, with 5 bases between. This chain's CDR3 is CASAPSGNTIYF. CDR3 sequence (DNA): TGTGCCAGCGCACCCTCTGGAAACACCATATATTTT.

The chain couples TRBV6-5 to TRBJ1-2, with a tentative D call TRBD1 (5 bases). V lost 10 bases to trimming and J lost 8 bases, with 17 bases between them. The CDR3 has 12 residues. Germline V CDR1 and CDR2: MNHEY, SVGAGI. The CDR3 region has the DNA TGTGCCACCAAGGACAAGGCCAACGGCTACACCTTC. Protein sequence: CATKDKANGYTF.

This sequence joins TRBV13 and TRBJ2-1, with TRBD2 as a possible D gene (6 bases). The V and J ends lost 4 bases and 8 bases respectively, with 15 bases between them. Per germline, CDR1 PRHDT and CDR2 FYEKMQ (reference sequence). The CDR3 is 14 residues long. The CDR3 sequence is CASSSRTGADEQFF. CDR3 nucleotides: TGTGCCAGCAGCTCCCGGACGGGAGCCGATGAGCAGTTCTTC.

This clone showed up just once. This chain uses TRBV10-3 with TRBJ1-2; D unresolved. The germline V gene has CDR1 ENHRY and CDR2 SYGVKD. The CDR3 runs to 12 residues. V was pared by 3 bases and J by 4 bases, with 6 bases between. The chain's CDR3 is CAISESSYGYTF. CDR3 DNA: TGTGCCATCAGTGAATCCAGCTATGGCTACACCTTC.

The chain is built from TRBV27 and TRBJ2-1; TRBD2 aligns across 8 bases. The V segment lost 6 bases and the J segment 1 base; nucleotides outside the gene matches: 8. Germline CDR1 is MNHEY and CDR2 is SMNVEV (reference sequence). The CDR3 is 16 amino acids. The CDR3 sequence: CASSPVGTRSYNEQFF. The CDR3, as DNA: TGTGCCAGCAGCCCTGTCGGGACTAGATCCTACAATGAGCAGTTCTTC.

The rearrangement uses TRBV29-1 and TRBJ1-1; D is possibly TRBD1 (6 bases). V lost 7 bases and J 1 base, leaving 13 bases between the germline ends. The germline V gene encodes CDR1 SQVTM and CDR2 ANQGSEA. The CDR3 totals 13 residues. For the CDR3, the DNA is TGCAGCGGAGAACAGGGTTGGAACACTGAAGCTTTCTTT. Amino acids: CSGEQGWNTEAFF.

The chain has TRBV28 and TRBJ1-3; D gene ambiguous. V was trimmed by 6 bases and J by 0 bases, leaving 15 bases between them. CDR1 and CDR2 from the germline V gene are MDHEN and SYDVKM. The CDR3 has 16 amino acids. CDR3 amino acids: CASSGRMSSSGNTIYF. The CDR3 DNA is TGTGCCAGCAGCGGCAGGATGTCATCCTCTGGAAACACCATATATTTT.

The V call is TRBV12-3 or TRBV12-4, the J call TRBJ1-5; D gene uncertain. The CDR3 is 13 residues long. V was cut by 5 bases and J by 3 bases, with 8 bases left in between. CDR3 sequence reads: CASSLTDNQPQHF. The CDR3, as DNA: TGTGCCAGCAGTCTCACAGACAATCAGCCCCAGCATTTT.

The rearrangement joins TRBV4-1 to TRBJ1-5, with D hard to call. The CDR3 covers 14 residues. Trimming shortened V by 1 base and J by 5 bases, and 9 bases separated the two germline ends. Germline V CDR1 and CDR2: MGHRA, YSYEKL. The CDR3 sequence: CASSQVTVDQPQHF. Written as DNA, the CDR3 is TGCGCCAGCAGCCAAGTAACAGTAGATCAGCCCCAGCATTTT.

The V call is TRBV14, the J call TRBJ2-7, with 9 bases lining up with TRBD2. Germline CDR1 SGHDN, CDR2 FVKESK. This CDR3 spans 15 amino acids. V was clipped by 3 bases and J by 7 bases; unmatched bases: 10. CDR3 loop: CASSHLGGRAGEQYF. CDR3 in DNA: TGTGCCAGCAGCCACCTTGGCGGGAGGGCCGGGGAGCAGTACTTC.

The rearrangement joins TRBV6-1 to TRBJ2-7; D gene unclear. Trimming stripped 4 bases from V and 3 bases from J, with 16 bases between. CDR3 length: 15 residues. Germline CDR1 MNHNS, CDR2 SASEGT. This CDR3 reads CASSVADGINYEQYF. CDR3 coding DNA: TGTGCCAGCAGTGTAGCAGACGGAATTAACTACGAGCAGTACTTC.

The chain uses TRBV6-5 and TRBJ2-6; D unclear. CDR3 length: 14 residues. Germline-derived CDR1 and CDR2 are MNHEY and SVGAGI. The germline V and J ends were trimmed by 6 bases and 0 bases, with 6 bases remaining between them. The CDR3 spells CASRQSSGANVLTF. CDR3 DNA: TGTGCCAGCAGACAGAGCTCTGGGGCCAACGTCCTGACTTTC.

As concerns this clone: Germline and junction disagree at one end, which may indicate a read error. The chain combines TRBV7-3 with TRBJ2-1, with 7 bases fitting TRBD2. Germline CDR1 SGHTA, CDR2 FQGTGA. There are 14 residues in the CDR3. In nucleotides, the CDR3 is TGTGCCAGCAGCAAGGGCGTCGGAGCGGGGCAACGGATCTTC. Protein product: CASSKGVGAGQRIF. Full variable domain (remainder filled in from reference TRBV7-3 and TRBJ2-1): GAGVSQTPSNKVTEKGKYVELRCDPISGHTALYWYRQSLGQGPEFLIYFQGTGAADDSGLPNDRFFAVRPEGSVSTLKIQRTERGDSAVYLCASSKGVGAGQRIFGPGTRLTVL.

This chain joins TRBV27 and TRBJ2-7, with 7 positions matching TRBD1. CDR3 size: 15 residues. CDR1 MNHEY and CDR2 SMNVEV come from the germline V gene (reference sequence). With V trimmed by 4 bases and J by 5 bases, 11 bases remained unmatched. The CDR3 DNA sequence: TGTGCCAGCAGTTCCCTCCCGGGACAGTTAGACGAGCAGTACTTC. Amino acid sequence: CASSSLPGQLDEQYF.

The chain has TRBV4-1 and TRBJ2-1, with a weak D call TRBD2 (5 bases). Germline-derived CDR1 and CDR2 are MGHRA and YSYEKL. The V end lost 3 bases, the J end lost 5 bases, and 14 bases lay between the germline ends. The CDR3 length is 15 residues. This CDR3 is CASSQWASGHNEQFF. The CDR3 bases are TGCGCCAGCAGCCAGTGGGCCAGCGGTCACAATGAGCAGTTCTTC.

This chain uses TRBV6-1 with TRBJ2-1, with unresolved D. Germline CDR1 is MNHNS and CDR2 is SASEGT. This CDR3 is 13 amino acids long. The V and J ends lost 1 base and 5 bases respectively, with 6 bases between them. CDR3 in amino acids: CASSEGAHNEQFF. The DNA for the CDR3 is TGTGCCAGCAGTGAAGGTGCCCACAATGAGCAGTTCTTC.

The rearrangement links TRBV6-4 to TRBJ1-6; TRBD1 agrees at 7 bases. The V segment lost 6 bases and the J segment 7 bases; nucleotides outside the gene matches: 0. The CDR3 has 12 amino acids. In germline, CDR1 is MRHNA, CDR2 SNTAGT. CDR3: CASRQGNSPLHF. DNA of the CDR3: TGTGCCAGCAGACAGGGGAATTCACCCCTCCACTTT.

The chain employs TRBV19 and TRBJ2-2, with D perhaps TRBD2 (6 bases). The CDR3 length is 15 residues. Per the germline V gene, CDR1 is LNHDA and CDR2 is SQIVND (reference sequence). Trimming took off 5 bases at V and 5 bases at J, with 15 bases between the two ends. The CDR3 DNA reads as TGTGCCAGTAGTCTCCGCGGGGTCGGTACCGGGGAGCTGTTTTTT. It yields the protein CASSLRGVGTGELFF. Full variable domain (outside the CDR3, taken from reference TRBV19 and TRBJ2-2): DGGITQSPKYLFRKEGQNVTLSCEQNLNHDAMYWYRQDPGQGLRLIYYSQIVNDFQKGDIAEGYSVSREKKESFPLTVTSAQKNPTAFYLCASSLRGVGTGELFFGEGSRLTVL.

The J gene is TRBJ1-2, the V gene TRBV10-2; D is ambiguous. CDR3 length equals 14 residues. Germline CDR1 is WSHSY and CDR2 is SAAADI. Trimming left V 5 bases short and J 8 bases short, with 18 bases between. The CDR3 DNA reads TGCGCCAGCAGTCATTTACTGGGATGTCGGGGCTACACCTTC. As protein: CASSHLLGCRGYTF.

The chain combines TRBV2 with TRBJ2-5, with 9 bases identical to TRBD2. The V and J ends lost 8 bases and 5 bases, in that order; junction bases with no gene match: 15. Germline V gene lookup returns CDR1 SNHLY and CDR2 FYNNEI. The CDR3 is 16 amino acids. CDR3 coding DNA: TGTGCCAGCTTCCGGGGGTTCGCGGGAGGGCCTGAGACCCAGTACTTC. Protein: CASFRGFAGGPETQYF.

This clone came up a few times. V gene TRBV27 combines with J gene TRBJ1-2, with D hard to call. Looked up from germline, CDR1 is MNHEY and CDR2 is SMNVEV (reference sequence). With 7 bases removed from V and 3 bases from J, the gap between germline ends came to 12 bases. The CDR3 covers 13 residues. The CDR3 region is CASKISVHYGYTF. CDR3 nucleotides: TGTGCCAGCAAAATCTCCGTCCACTATGGCTACACCTTC.

The chain employs TRBV27 and TRBJ2-2; the D gene could be TRBD1 or TRBD2 (5 bases each). V was pared by 6 bases and J by 8 bases, with 16 bases between. CDR3 length equals 14 residues. CDR1 and CDR2 from the germline V gene are MNHEY and SMNVEV (reference sequence). CDR3 loop: CASSRMGVIGELFF. In DNA, the CDR3 is TGTGCCAGCAGCCGAATGGGGGTTATTGGGGAGCTGTTTTTT.

The rearrangement links TRBV19 to TRBJ1-1; D remains ambiguous. In germline, CDR1 is LNHDA, CDR2 SQIVND (reference sequence). The V end was cut by 10 bases, the J end by 11 bases, with 17 bases between. The CDR3 spans 11 residues. CDR3 residues: CATSRGLGAFF. The CDR3 DNA follows: TGTGCCACTTCTCGAGGGTTAGGCGCTTTCTTT.

The V and J genes are TRBV29-1 and TRBJ1-1; D remains ambiguous. This CDR3 contains 12 residues. The germline CDR1 and CDR2 sequences are SQVTM and ANQGSEA. The V and J ends lost 4 bases and 0 bases respectively, with 6 bases between them. CDR3 nucleotide sequence: TGCAGCGTTGGGCGGCTGAACACTGAAGCTTTCTTT. Encoded protein: CSVGRLNTEAFF.

The chain couples TRBV12-5 to TRBJ2-2, with 10 bases that match TRBD2. The CDR3 is 16 residues long. Trimming took 6 bases from V and 2 from J; bases not matched to a gene: 6. Germline V gives CDR1 LGHNT, CDR2 FRNRAP. The CDR3 region has the DNA TGTGCTAGTGGGTCCGGGACTAGCGTTAACACCGGGGAGCTGTTTTTT. Its translation is CASGSGTSVNTGELFF.